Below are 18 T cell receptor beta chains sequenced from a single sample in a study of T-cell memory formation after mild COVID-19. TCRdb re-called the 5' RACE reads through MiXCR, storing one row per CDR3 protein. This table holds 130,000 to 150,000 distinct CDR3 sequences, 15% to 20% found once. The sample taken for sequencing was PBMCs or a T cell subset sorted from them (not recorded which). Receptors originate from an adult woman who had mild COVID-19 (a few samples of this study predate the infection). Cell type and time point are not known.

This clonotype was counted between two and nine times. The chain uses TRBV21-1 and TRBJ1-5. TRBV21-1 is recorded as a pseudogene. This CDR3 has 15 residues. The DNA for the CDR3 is TGTGCCAGCAGCAGGGGAGATTTGAGCAATCAGCCCCAGCATTTT. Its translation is CASSRGDLSNQPQHF.

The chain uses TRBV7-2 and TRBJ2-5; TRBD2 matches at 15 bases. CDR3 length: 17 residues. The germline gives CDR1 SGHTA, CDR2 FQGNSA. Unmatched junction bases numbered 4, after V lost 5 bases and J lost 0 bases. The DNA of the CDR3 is TGTGCCAGCAGCGCCGGGACTAGCGGGAGGTACCAAGAGACCCAGTACTTC. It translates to CASSAGTSGRYQETQYF.

CDR3 coding DNA: TGTGCCAGCAGTTACCGCCAGGGAATAGATACGCAGTATTTT. Protein product: CASSYRQGIDTQYF. V and J are TRBV6-6 and TRBJ2-3; D is perhaps TRBD1 (5 bases). The CDR3 runs to 14 residues. V was trimmed by 2 bases and J by 5 bases, leaving 11 bases between them. CDR1 and CDR2 from the germline V gene are MNHNY and SVGAGI (reference sequence).

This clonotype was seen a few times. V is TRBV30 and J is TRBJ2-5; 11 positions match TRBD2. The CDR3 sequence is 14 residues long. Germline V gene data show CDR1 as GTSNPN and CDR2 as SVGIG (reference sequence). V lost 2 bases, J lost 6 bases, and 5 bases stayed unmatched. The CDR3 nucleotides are TGTGCCTGGAGTAGGCTAGCGGGAGGACAGACCCAGTACTTC. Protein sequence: CAWSRLAGGQTQYF.

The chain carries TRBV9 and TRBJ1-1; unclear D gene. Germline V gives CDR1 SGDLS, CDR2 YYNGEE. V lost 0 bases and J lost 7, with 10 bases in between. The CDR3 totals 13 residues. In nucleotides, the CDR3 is TGTGCCAGCAGCGTAGGGGCCGACGGTGAAGCTTTCTTT. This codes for CASSVGADGEAFF.

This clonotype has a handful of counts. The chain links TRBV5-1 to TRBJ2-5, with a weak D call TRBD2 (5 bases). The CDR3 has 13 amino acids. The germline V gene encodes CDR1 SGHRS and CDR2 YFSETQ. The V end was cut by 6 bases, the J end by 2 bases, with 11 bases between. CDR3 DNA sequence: TGCGCCAGCAAGACTACCTATCAAGAGACCCAGTACTTC. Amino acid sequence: CASKTTYQETQYF.

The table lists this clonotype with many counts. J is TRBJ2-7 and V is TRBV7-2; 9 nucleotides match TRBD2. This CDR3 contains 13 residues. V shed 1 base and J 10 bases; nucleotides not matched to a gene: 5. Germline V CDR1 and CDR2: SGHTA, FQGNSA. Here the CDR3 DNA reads TGTGCCAGCAGCTTAGTTGGCGGGAGGGTACAGTACTTC. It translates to CASSLVGGRVQYF.

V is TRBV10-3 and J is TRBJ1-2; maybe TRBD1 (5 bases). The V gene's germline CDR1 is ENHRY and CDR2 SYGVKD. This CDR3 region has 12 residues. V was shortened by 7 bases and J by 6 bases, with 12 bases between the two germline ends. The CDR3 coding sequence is TGTGCCATCAATCAGGGTCGTGATGGCTACACCTTC. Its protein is CAINQGRDGYTF.

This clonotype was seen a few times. The CDR3: CASSSRTVKAFF. As DNA, the CDR3 is TGTGCCAGCAGCTCCCGGACGGTAAAAGCTTTCTTT. The rearrangement joins TRBV7-3 to TRBJ1-1; D gene uncertain. Deletions cut 4 bases from V and 9 bases from J, with 12 bases between. Germline-derived CDR1 and CDR2 are SGHTA and FQGTGA. CDR3 length equals 12 residues.

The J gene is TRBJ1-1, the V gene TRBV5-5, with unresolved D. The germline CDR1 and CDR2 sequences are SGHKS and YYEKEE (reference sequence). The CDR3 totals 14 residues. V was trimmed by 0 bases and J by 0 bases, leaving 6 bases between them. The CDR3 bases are TGTGCCAGCAGCTTGGATTATATGAACACTGAAGCTTTCTTT. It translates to CASSLDYMNTEAFF.

The CDR3 is CASAGTTGEETQYF. The DNA for the CDR3 is TGTGCCAGCGCGGGGACGACAGGGGAAGAGACCCAGTACTTC. The rearrangement links TRBV18 to TRBJ2-5; TRBD1 aligns across 8 bases. The germline V gene has CDR1 KGHSH and CDR2 LQKENI. The CDR3 has 14 amino acids. V trimming: 8 bases; J trimming: 3 bases; junction bases outside the gene matches: 8.

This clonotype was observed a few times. The CDR3 region is CASTRVPNTEAFF. As DNA, the CDR3 is TGTGCCAGCACCCGGGTTCCGAACACTGAAGCTTTCTTT. The rearrangement uses TRBV9 and TRBJ1-1, with D unresolved. Germline V gives CDR1 SGDLS, CDR2 YYNGEE. V was trimmed by 6 bases and J by 1 base, leaving 10 bases between them. The CDR3 length is 13 residues. The full variable domain, completed using reference TRBV9 and TRBJ1-1, is DSGVTQTPKHLITATGQRVTLRCSPRSGDLSVYWYQQSLDQGLQFLIQYYNGEERAKGNILERFSAQQFPDLHSELNLSSLELGDSALYFCASTRVPNTEAFFGQGTRLTVV.

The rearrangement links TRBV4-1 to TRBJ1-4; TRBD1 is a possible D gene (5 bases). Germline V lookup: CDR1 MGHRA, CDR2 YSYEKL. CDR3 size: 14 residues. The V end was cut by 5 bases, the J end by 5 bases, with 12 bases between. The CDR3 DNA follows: TGCGCCAGCAGCTATGGGGACCGGAATGAAAAACTGTTTTTT. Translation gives CASSYGDRNEKLFF.

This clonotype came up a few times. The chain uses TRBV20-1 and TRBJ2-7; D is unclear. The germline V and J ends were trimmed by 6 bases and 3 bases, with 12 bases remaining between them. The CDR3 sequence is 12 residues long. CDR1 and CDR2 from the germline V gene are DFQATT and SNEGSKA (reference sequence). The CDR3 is CSAPGPLYEQYF. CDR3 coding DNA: TGCAGTGCACCAGGACCGCTCTACGAGCAGTACTTC.

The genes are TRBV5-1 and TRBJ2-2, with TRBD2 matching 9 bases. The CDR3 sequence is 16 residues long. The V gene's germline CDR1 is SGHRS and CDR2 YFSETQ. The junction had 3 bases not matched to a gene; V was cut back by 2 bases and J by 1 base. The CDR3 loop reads CASSFPSGVNTGELFF. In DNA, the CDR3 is TGCGCCAGCAGCTTTCCTAGCGGGGTGAACACCGGGGAGCTGTTTTTT.

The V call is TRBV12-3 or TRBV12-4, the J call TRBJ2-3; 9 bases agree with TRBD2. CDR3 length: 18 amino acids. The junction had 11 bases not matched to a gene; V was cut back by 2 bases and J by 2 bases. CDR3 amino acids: CASSLPAGPSGVTDTQYF. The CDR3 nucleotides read TGTGCCAGCAGTTTACCTGCTGGGCCTAGCGGGGTCACAGATACGCAGTATTTT.

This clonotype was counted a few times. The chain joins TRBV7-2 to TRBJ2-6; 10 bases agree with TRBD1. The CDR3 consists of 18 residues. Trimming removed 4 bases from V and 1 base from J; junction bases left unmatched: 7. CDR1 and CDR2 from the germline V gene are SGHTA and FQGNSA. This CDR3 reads CASSSTGGIRSGANVLTF. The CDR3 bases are TGTGCCAGCAGCTCGACAGGGGGCATCAGGTCTGGGGCCAACGTCCTGACTTTC.

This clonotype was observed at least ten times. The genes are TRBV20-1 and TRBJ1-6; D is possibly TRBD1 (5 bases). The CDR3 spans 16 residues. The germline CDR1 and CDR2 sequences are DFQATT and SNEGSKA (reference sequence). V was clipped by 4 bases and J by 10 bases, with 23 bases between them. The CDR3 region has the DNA TGCAGTGCTAACCCCTCTCGAGGGGCGAGGGGATCACCCCTCCACTTT. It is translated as CSANPSRGARGSPLHF.